Here is one T cell receptor (beta chain) with its context. The PCR was carried out with 60 Vbeta primers and 13 Jbeta primers. Assay: immunoSEQ multiplex PCR; the TCRdb copy retains only in-frame clones and omits some. The repertoire holds roughly 170,000 clones, with 80% to 90% as singletons. There are 12 residues in the CDR3. V was cut by 5 bases and J by 6 bases, with 11 bases left in between. CDR1 is MDHEN and CDR2 is SYDVKM in the germline V gene. The data are from a study of cytomegalovirus exposure and HLA in healthy donors. The clonotype originates from a girl aged 2 to 9 in good health and CMV-seropositive. The chain couples TRBV28 to TRBJ2-7; D call uncertain. The specimen was PBMCs. The CDR3 bases are TGTGCCAGCAGTGAGAGGTCTCGCGAGCAGTACTTC. Translating it yields CASSERSREQYF.